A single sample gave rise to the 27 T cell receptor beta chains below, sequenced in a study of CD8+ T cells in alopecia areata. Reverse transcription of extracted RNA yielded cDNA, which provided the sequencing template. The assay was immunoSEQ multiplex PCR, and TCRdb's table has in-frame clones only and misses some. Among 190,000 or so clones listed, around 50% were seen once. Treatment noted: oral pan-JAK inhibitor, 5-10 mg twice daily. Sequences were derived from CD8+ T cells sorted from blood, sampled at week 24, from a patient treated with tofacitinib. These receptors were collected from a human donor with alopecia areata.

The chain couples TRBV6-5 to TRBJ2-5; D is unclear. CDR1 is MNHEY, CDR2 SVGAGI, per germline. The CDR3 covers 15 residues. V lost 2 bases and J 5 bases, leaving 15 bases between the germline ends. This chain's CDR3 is CASSYRESLWETQYF. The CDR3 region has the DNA TGTGCCAGCAGTTACAGGGAAAGTTTGTGGGAGACCCAGTACTTC.

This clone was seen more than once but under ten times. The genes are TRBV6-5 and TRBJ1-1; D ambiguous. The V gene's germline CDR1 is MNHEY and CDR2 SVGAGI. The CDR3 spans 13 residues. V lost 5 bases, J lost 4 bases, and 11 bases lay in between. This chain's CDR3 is CASSAGRSTEAFF. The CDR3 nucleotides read TGTGCCAGCAGTGCGGGAAGGAGCACTGAAGCTTTCTTT.

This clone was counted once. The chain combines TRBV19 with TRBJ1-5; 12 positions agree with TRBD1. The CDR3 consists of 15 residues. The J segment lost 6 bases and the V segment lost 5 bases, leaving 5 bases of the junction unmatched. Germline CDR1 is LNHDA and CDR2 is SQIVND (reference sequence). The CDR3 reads CASSRRDRGRQPQHF. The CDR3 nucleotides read TGTGCCAGTAGTCGTCGGGACAGGGGGCGTCAGCCCCAGCATTTT.

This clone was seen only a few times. The CDR3 sequence is CSVEGMGYTF. For the CDR3, the DNA is TGCAGCGTTGAGGGAATGGGCTACACCTTC. This chain joins TRBV29-1 and TRBJ1-2; unclear D gene. Germline V CDR1 and CDR2: SQVTM, ANQGSEA. This CDR3 comprises 10 residues. With 3 bases removed from V and 8 bases from J, the gap between germline ends came to 7 bases.

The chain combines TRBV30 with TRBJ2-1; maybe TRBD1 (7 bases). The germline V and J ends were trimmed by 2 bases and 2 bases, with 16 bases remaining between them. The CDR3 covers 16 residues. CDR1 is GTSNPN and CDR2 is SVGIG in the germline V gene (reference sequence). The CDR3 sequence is CAWSMGDREAYNEQFF. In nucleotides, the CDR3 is TGTGCCTGGAGTATGGGAGACAGGGAGGCCTACAATGAGCAGTTCTTC.

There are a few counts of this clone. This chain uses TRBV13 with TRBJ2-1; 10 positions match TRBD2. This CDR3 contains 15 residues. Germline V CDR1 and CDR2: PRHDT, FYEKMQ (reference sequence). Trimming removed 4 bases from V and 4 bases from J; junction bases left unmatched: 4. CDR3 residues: CASSSGTSAYNEQFF. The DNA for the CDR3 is TGTGCCAGCAGCTCCGGGACTAGCGCATACAATGAGCAGTTCTTC.

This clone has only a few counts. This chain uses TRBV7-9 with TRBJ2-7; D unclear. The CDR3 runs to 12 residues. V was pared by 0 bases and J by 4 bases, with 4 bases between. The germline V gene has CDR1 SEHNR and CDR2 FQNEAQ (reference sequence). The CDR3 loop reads CASSLAPYEQYF. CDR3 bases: TGTGCCAGCAGCTTAGCCCCATACGAGCAGTACTTC.

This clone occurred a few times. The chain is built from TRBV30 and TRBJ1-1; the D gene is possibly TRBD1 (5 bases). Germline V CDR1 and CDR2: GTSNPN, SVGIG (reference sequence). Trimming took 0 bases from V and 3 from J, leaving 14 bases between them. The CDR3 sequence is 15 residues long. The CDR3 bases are TGTGCCTGGAGTGTACGCACAGGAGACTACACTGAAGCTTTCTTT. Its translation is CAWSVRTGDYTEAFF. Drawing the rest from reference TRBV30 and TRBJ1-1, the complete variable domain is SQTIHQWPATLVQPVGSPLSLECTVEGTSNPNLYWYRQAAGRGLQLLFYSVGIGQISSEVPQNLSASRPQDRQFILSSKKLLLSDSGFYLCAWSVRTGDYTEAFFGQGTRLTVV.

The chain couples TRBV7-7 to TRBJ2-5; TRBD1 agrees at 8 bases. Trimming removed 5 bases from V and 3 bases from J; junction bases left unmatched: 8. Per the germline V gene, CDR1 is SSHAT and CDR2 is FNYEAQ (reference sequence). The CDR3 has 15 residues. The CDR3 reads CASSPAQGVEETQYF. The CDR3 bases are TGTGCCAGCAGCCCAGCACAGGGGGTGGAAGAGACCCAGTACTTC.

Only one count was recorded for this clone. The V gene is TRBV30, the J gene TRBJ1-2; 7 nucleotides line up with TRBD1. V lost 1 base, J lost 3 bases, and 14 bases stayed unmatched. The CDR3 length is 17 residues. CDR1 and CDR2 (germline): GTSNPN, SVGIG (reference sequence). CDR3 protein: CAWSAPAVQGGYYGYTF. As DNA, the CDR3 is TGTGCCTGGAGTGCGCCAGCTGTTCAGGGGGGGTACTATGGCTACACCTTC.

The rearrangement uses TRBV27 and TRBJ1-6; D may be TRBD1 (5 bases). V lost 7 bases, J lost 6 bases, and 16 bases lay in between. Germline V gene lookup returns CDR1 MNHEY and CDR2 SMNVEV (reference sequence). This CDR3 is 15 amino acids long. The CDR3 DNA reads TGTGCCAGCATGAATCAGGGAGGCGCTAATTCACCCCTCCACTTT. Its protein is CASMNQGGANSPLHF.

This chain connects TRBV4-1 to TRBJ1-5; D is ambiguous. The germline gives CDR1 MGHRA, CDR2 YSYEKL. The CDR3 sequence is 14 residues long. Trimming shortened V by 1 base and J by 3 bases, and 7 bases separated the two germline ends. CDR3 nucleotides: TGCGCCAGCAGCCAAGTTGCCGTCAATCAGCCCCAGCATTTT. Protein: CASSQVAVNQPQHF.

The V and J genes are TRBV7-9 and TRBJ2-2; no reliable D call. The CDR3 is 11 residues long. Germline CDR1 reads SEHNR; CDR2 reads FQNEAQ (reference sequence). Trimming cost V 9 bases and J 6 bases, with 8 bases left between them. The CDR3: CARSAPGELFF. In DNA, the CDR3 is TGTGCCAGGAGTGCTCCCGGGGAGCTGTTTTTT.

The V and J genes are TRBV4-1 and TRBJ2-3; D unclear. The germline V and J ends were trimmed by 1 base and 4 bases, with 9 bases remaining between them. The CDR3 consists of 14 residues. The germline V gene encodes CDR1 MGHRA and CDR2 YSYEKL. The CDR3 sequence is CASSQVLKSDTQYF. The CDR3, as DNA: TGCGCCAGCAGCCAAGTTTTGAAGTCAGATACGCAGTATTTT.

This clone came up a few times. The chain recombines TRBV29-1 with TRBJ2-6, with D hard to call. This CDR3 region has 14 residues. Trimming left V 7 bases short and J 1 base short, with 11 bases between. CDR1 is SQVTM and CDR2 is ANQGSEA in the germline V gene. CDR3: CSAQHGSGANVLTF. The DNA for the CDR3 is TGCAGCGCCCAACACGGGTCTGGGGCCAACGTCCTGACTTTC. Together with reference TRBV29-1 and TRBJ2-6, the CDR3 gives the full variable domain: SAVISQKPSRDICQRGTSLTIQCQVDSQVTMMFWYRQQPGQSLTLIATANQGSEATYESGFVIDKFPISRPNLTFSTLTVSNMSPEDSSIYLCSAQHGSGANVLTFGAGSRLTVL.

CDR3 coding DNA: TGTGCCAGCAGTGAACCTGAGGGCACAGATACGCAGTATTTT. Its protein is CASSEPEGTDTQYF. The chain is built from TRBV2 and TRBJ2-3; D gene ambiguous. The CDR3 spans 14 residues. CDR1 is SNHLY and CDR2 is FYNNEI in the germline V gene. V lost 2 bases, J lost 1 base, and 7 bases lay in between.

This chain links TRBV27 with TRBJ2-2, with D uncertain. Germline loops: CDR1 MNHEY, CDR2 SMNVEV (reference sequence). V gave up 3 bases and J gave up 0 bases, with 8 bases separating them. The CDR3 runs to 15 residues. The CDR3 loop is CASSLSLTNTGELFF. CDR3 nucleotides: TGTGCCAGCAGTTTGTCGCTGACGAACACCGGGGAGCTGTTTTTT.

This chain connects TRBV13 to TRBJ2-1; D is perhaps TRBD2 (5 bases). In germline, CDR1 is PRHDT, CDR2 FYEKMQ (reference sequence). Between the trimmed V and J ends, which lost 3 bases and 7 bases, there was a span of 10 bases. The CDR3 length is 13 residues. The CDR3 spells CASSFPGKNEQFF. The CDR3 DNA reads TGTGCCAGCAGCTTCCCGGGGAAAAATGAGCAGTTCTTC.

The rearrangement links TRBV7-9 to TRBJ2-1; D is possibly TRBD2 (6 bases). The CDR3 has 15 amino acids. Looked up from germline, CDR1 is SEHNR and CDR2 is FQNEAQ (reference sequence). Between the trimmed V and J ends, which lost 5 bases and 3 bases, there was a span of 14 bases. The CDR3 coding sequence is TGTGCCAGCAGCCCTTTAACGGGGGACTACAATGAGCAGTTCTTC. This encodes CASSPLTGDYNEQFF.

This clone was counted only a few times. CDR3 amino acids: CSVRTGGGPQHF. In nucleotides, the CDR3 is TGCAGCGTCCGGACAGGGGGAGGGCCCCAGCATTTT. The chain joins TRBV29-1 to TRBJ1-5; 10 nucleotides agree with TRBD1. The CDR3 is 12 residues long. Trimming removed 6 bases from V and 9 bases from J; junction bases left unmatched: 5. Germline CDR1 SQVTM, CDR2 ANQGSEA.

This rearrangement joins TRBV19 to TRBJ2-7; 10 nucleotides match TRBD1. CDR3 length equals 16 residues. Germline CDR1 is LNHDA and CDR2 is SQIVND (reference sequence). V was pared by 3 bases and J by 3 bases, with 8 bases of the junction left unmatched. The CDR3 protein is CASSMGQGRFRYEQYF. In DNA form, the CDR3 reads TGTGCCAGTAGTATGGGACAGGGGCGATTCCGCTACGAGCAGTACTTC.

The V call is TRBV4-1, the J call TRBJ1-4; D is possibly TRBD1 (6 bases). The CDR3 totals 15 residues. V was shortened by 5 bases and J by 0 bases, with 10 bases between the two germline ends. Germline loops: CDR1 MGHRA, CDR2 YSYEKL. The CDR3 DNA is TGCGCCAGCAGCTCAGGGGCGGCAACTAATGAAAAACTGTTTTTT. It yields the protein CASSSGAATNEKLFF.

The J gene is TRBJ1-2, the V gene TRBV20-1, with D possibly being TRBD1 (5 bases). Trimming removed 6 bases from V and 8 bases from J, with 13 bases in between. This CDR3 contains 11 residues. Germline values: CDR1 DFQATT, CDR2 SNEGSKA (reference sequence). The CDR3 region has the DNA TGCAGTGCCCAGACAGTTTGGGGCTACACCTTC. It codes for CSAQTVWGYTF.

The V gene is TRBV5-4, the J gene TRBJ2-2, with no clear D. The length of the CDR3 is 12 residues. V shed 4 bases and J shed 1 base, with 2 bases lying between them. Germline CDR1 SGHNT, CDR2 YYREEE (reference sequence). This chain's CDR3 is CASSLNTGELFF. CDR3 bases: TGTGCCAGCAGCCTGAACACCGGGGAGCTGTTTTTT.

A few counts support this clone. DNA for the CDR3: TGTGCCAGCAGCGGCGGGACGGCTTTCTTT. Residues: CASSGGTAFF. The chain couples TRBV7-2 to TRBJ1-1; the D gene is possibly TRBD1 (5 bases). The CDR3 spans 10 residues. V was shortened by 5 bases and J by 11 bases, with 9 bases between the two germline ends. The germline gives CDR1 SGHTA, CDR2 FQGNSA. Full variable domain (remainder filled in from reference TRBV7-2 and TRBJ1-1): GAGVSQSPSNKVTEKGKDVELRCDPISGHTALYWYRQSLGQGLEFLIYFQGNSAPDKSGLPSDRFSAERTGGSVSTLTIQRTQQEDSAVYLCASSGGTAFFGQGTRLTVV.

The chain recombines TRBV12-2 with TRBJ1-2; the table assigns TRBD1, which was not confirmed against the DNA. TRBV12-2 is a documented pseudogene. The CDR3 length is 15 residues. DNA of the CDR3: TGTGCCAGCAGTCCAGACAGGGCCCAAAACTATGGCTACACCTTC. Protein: CASSPDRAQNYGYTF.

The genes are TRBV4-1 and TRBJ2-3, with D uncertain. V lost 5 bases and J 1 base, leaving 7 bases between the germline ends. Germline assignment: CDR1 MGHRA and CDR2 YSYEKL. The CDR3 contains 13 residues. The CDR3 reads CASSKGRTDTQYF. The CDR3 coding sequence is TGCGCCAGCAGCAAGGGTCGCACAGATACGCAGTATTTT.